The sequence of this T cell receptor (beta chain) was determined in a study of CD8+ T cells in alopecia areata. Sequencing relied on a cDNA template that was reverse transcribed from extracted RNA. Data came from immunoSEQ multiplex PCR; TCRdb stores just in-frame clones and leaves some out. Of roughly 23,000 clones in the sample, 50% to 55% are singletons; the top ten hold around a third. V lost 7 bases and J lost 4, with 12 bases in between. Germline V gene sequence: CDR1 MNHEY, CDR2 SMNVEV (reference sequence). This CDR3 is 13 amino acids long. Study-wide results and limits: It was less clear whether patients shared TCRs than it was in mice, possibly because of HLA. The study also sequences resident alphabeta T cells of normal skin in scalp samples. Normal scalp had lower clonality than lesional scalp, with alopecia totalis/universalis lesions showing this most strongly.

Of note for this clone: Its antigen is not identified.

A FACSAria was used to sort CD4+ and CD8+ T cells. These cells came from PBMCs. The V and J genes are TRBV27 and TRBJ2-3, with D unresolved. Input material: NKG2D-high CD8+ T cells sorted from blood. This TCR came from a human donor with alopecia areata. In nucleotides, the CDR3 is TGTGCCAGCACCAGTCTTGGGGCAGATACGCAGTATTTT. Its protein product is CASTSLGADTQYF.